Listed below are T cell receptor beta chains from one sample, sequenced in a study of control samples from healthy donors and cancer patients. The assay was immunoSEQ multiplex PCR, and TCRdb's table has in-frame clones only and misses some. The profile shows about 180,000 clones, 85% to 90% of them singletons. Specimen: blood. These receptors all stem from a woman between 50 and 59 years old in good health. Both conserved end residues are part of each CDR3. A D gene is named only where the DNA matches it firmly. Clone size is given for some rows only: seen once, a few or many times, or a class if the clone is expanded.

-	TRBV5-1	-	11	TRBJ1-1	TGCGCCAGCAGAGGAGAAACTGAAGCTTTCTTT	CASRGETEAFF
-	TRBV19	-	15	TRBJ2-2	TGTGCCACACAATTGGGGCAGCTAAACACCGGGGAGCTGTTTTTT	CATQLGQLNTGELFF
TRBD2	TRBV6-2/TRBV6-3	-	15	TRBJ2-7	TGTGCCAGCAGTTACTCCGCTAGCGGGAGATACGAGCAGTACTTC	CASSYSASGRYEQYF
TRBD1	TRBV27	-	14	TRBJ1-3	TGTGCCAGCAGGAGGACAGGGCCTGGAAACACCATATATTTT	CASRRTGPGNTIYF
-	TRBV30	-	14	TRBJ1-1	TGTGCCTGGAGTCTTCCGTACAGGGACACTGAAGCTTTCTTT	CAWSLPYRDTEAFF
TRBD2	TRBV11-2	-	14	TRBJ2-3	TGTGCCAGCAGCCCGGGGAGGGCAGGGGATACGCAGTATTTT	CASSPGRAGDTQYF
-	TRBV2	-	11	TRBJ1-2	TGTGCCAGCAGTGAAGTTTATGGCTACACCTTC	CASSEVYGYTF
-	TRBV12-5	-	12	TRBJ1-1	TGTGCTAGTGGTTTGGACTTTCAGAGGGCTTTCTTT	CASGLDFQRAFF
-	TRBV7-9	few	14	TRBJ1-6	TGTGCCAGCAGCTCCCCGGGCGGGAGCTCACCCCTCCACTTT	CASSSPGGSSPLHF
-	TRBV10-3	-	18	TRBJ2-3	TGTGCCATCAGTGAGTCGAGTAGCGGTCTGATGGGAGGAGATACGCAGTATTTT	CAISESSSGLMGGDTQYF
-	TRBV28	-	12	TRBJ1-6	TGTGCCAGCACCCAGGGTCTTTCACCCCTCCACTTT	CASTQGLSPLHF
TRBD1	TRBV5-4	-	14	TRBJ2-2	TGTGCCAGCAGGAAAGACAGGGGCACCGGGGAGCTGTTTTTT	CASRKDRGTGELFF
TRBD2	TRBV10-3	-	15	TRBJ2-7	TGTGCCATCAGCGGGGCGGCGGGGGACTCCTACGAGCAGTACTTC	CAISGAAGDSYEQYF
TRBD1	TRBV7-2	-	17	TRBJ2-2	TGTGCCAGCAGCCCCCGTGGACAGGGAGGTGGCACCGGGGAGCTGTTTTTT	CASSPRGQGGGTGELFF
TRBD2	TRBV19	-	17	TRBJ2-5	TGTGCCAGTACCCCCATAGCGGGAGGACAGTATGGTGAGACCCAGTACTTC	CASTPIAGGQYGETQYF
TRBD1	TRBV7-9	-	14	TRBJ1-6	TGTGCCAGCAGCCCTACAGGGGGTAGTTCACCCCTCCACTTT	CASSPTGGSSPLHF
-	TRBV9	-	12	TRBJ1-2	TGTGCCAGCAGCGATATAGGATATGGCTACACCTTC	CASSDIGYGYTF
TRBD2	TRBV11-2	-	16	TRBJ2-1	TGTGCCAGCAGCTCCCAAGCCGGCGGGGGGTCCAATGAGCAGTTCTTC	CASSSQAGGGSNEQFF
TRBD1	TRBV13	-	13	TRBJ1-2	TGTGCCAGCAGCTTAGGACAGGGGGATGGCTACACCTTC	CASSLGQGDGYTF
TRBD1	TRBV27	-	17	TRBJ2-3	TGTGCCAGCAGTTTGGAGTTTGGGGGACAGGGGCCGGGTACGCAGTATTTT	CASSLEFGGQGPGTQYF
TRBD1	TRBV10-2	few	15	TRBJ1-3	TGCGCCAGCAGAGGACAGGGGCGATCTGGAAACACCATATATTTT	CASRGQGRSGNTIYF
-	TRBV9	-	15	TRBJ1-3	TGTGCCAGCAGCCCTCAGGACATCGGGGGAAACACCATATATTTT	CASSPQDIGGNTIYF
-	TRBV5-1	-	13	TRBJ1-3	TGCGCCAGCAGCGAGGGGTTCGCAAACACCATATATTTT	CASSEGFANTIYF
-	TRBV10-3	-	13	TRBJ2-7	TGTGCCATCAGTGTGGAGACAGCCTACGAGCAGTACTTC	CAISVETAYEQYF
-	TRBV7-2	-	14	TRBJ2-7	TGTGCCAGCAGCTATGACAGGTACTCCTACGAGCAGTACTTC	CASSYDRYSYEQYF
-	TRBV6-5	-	12	TRBJ2-2	TGTGCCAGCAGTTCCCAACCCGGGGAGCTGTTTTTT	CASSSQPGELFF
-	TRBV7-8	-	16	TRBJ1-5	TGTGCCAGCAGCTTCCGAAAGATGGATAGCAATCAGCCCCAGCATTTT	CASSFRKMDSNQPQHF
-	TRBV24-1	-	13	TRBJ2-1	TGTGCCACCAGTGACCGACGGTACAATGAGCAGTTCTTC	CATSDRRYNEQFF
TRBD1	TRBV5-1	-	15	TRBJ1-3	TGCGCCAGCAGCTTGGGACAGGGTTATGGAAACACCATATATTTT	CASSLGQGYGNTIYF
-	TRBV5-6	-	15	TRBJ2-2	TGTGCCAGCAGCTTCGGACGGTTGAACACCGGGGAGCTGTTTTTT	CASSFGRLNTGELFF
-	TRBV30	-	12	TRBJ2-5	TGTGCCTGGAGTAAGAGACAAGAGACCCAGTACTTC	CAWSKRQETQYF
-	TRBV6-2/TRBV6-3	-	12	TRBJ2-3	TGTGCCAGCAACCCTACAGGAGTTGAGCAGTATTTT	CASNPTGVEQYF
-	TRBV7-3	-	15	TRBJ2-1	TGTGCCAGCAGCTTCGGGTACCATGTTCTTAATGAGCAGTTCTTC	CASSFGYHVLNEQFF
-	TRBV2	-	12	TRBJ1-3	TGTGCCAGCAGTGCGGAAAGAAACACCATATATTTT	CASSAERNTIYF
TRBD2	TRBV4-1	-	16	TRBJ2-2	TGCGCCAGCAGCCAAGCAATAGCGGGGCGCACCGGGGAGCTGTTTTTT	CASSQAIAGRTGELFF
-	TRBV12-3/TRBV12-4	medium-sized	12	TRBJ2-7	TGTGCCAGCAATGAGGGAATGGGCGAGCAGTACTTC	CASNEGMGEQYF
-	TRBV28	-	11	TRBJ2-2	TGTGCCAGCAGTTACACCGGGGAGCTGTTTTTT	CASSYTGELFF
TRBD2	TRBV3-1/TRBV3-2	-	15	TRBJ2-7	TGTGCCAGCAGCCAAGGATTTGGGACTACCTACGAGCAGTACTTC	CASSQGFGTTYEQYF
-	TRBV28	-	15	TRBJ2-2	TGTGCCAGCAGTTTAAGGCAGGGTAGAGCCGGGGAGCTGTTTTTT	CASSLRQGRAGELFF
-	TRBV14	once	16	TRBJ2-2	TGTGCCAGCAGCCATTCTCTCCGGGCCGGCACCGGGGAGCTGTTTTTT	CASSHSLRAGTGELFF
-	TRBV9	-	18	TRBJ2-3	TGTGCCAGCAGCGTGGCCAGGGGGGCGCCCCCACCTACCAATACGCAGTATTTT	CASSVARGAPPPTNTQYF
-	TRBV28	-	14	TRBJ2-2	TGTGCCAGCAGTTTCGGGCTGAGGACCGGGGAGCTGTTTTTT	CASSFGLRTGELFF
TRBD1	TRBV29-1	-	14	TRBJ1-1	TGCAGCGTAGAATCCGGGACAGGGCAAACTGAAGCTTTCTTT	CSVESGTGQTEAFF
-	TRBV7-9	-	16	TRBJ1-6	TGTGCCAGCAGCCTCAGGGATAACTCCTATAATTCACCCCTCCACTTT	CASSLRDNSYNSPLHF
-	TRBV10-3	-	17	TRBJ1-3	TGTGCCATCAGTGAGTCGCCCCAGGGCGTCTCTGGAAACACCATATATTTT	CAISESPQGVSGNTIYF
-	TRBV2	-	12	TRBJ2-5	TGTGCCAGCAGTGGGATAGTCGAGACCCAGTACTTC	CASSGIVETQYF
TRBD1	TRBV24-1	-	15	TRBJ2-1	TGTGCCACCAGTGAATCTGGACAGGGGTACAATGAGCAGTTCTTC	CATSESGQGYNEQFF
-	TRBV7-2	once	16	TRBJ1-1	TGTGCCAGCAGCCCCCGACAGCCTACTATCTCAGAGAAAGCTTTCTTT	CASSPRQPTISEKAFF